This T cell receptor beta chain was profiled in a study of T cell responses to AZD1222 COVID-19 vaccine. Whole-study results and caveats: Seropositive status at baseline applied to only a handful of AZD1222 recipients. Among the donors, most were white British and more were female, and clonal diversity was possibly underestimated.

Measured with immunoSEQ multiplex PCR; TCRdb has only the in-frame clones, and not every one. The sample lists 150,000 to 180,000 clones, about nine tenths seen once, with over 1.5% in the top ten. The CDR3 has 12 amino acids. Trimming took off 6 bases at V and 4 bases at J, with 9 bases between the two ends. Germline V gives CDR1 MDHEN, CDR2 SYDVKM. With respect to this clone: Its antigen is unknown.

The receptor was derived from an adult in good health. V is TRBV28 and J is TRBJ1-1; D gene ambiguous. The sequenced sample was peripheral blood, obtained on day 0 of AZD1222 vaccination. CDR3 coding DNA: TGTGCCAGCAGGGTGAGAGGCACTGAAGCTTTCTTT. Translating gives CASRVRGTEAFF.